Listed below are T cell receptor beta chains from one sample, sequenced in a study of T-cell memory formation after mild COVID-19. Via MiXCR, TCRdb re-called the 5' RACE reads, giving one row per CDR3 protein. Of some 100,000 distinct CDR3 sequences in the sample, 11% were seen once. Sequenced input: PBMCs or a T cell subset sorted from them (not recorded which). Every receptor here comes from a man younger than 30 who had mild COVID-19 (a few samples of this study predate the infection). Cell type and time point are not known. The CDR3 runs from the conserved cysteine through the conserved F or W. D genes are given only for firm matches. Clone size appears in some rows only: once, few, many, or a class for an expanded clone.

>-|TRBV6-5|TRBJ1-1|-
CASSLSFVTEAFF
TGTGCCAGCAGTCTCTCGTTCGTTACTGAAGCTTTCTTT
>-|TRBV5-1|TRBJ2-4|-
CASSLARLNGDIQYF
TGCGCCAGCAGCTTGGCCCGGCTAAATGGGGACATTCAGTACTTC
>-|TRBV4-1|TRBJ1-2|few
CASSQTRPPSGYTF
TGCGCCAGCAGCCAAACCCGGCCCCCGTCTGGCTACACCTTC
>TRBD1|TRBV7-9|TRBJ2-5|many
CASSHPGQGRETQYF
TGTGCCAGCAGCCACCCGGGACAGGGTAGAGAGACCCAGTACTTC
>-|TRBV2|TRBJ2-5|-
CASVGLGDQETQYF
TGTGCCAGCGTAGGGTTGGGGGACCAAGAGACCCAGTACTTC
>-|TRBV20-1|TRBJ2-7|few
CSARGGSHEQYF
TGCAGTGCCCGAGGGGGTAGCCACGAGCAGTACTTC
>TRBD2|TRBV7-9|TRBJ2-7|few
CASSLPLAEAYEQYF
TGTGCCAGCAGCTTACCACTAGCGGAGGCCTACGAGCAGTACTTC
>TRBD1|TRBV27|TRBJ1-6|many
CASRRDSPPSPLHF
TGTGCCAGCAGAAGGGACAGTCCTCCTTCACCCCTCCACTTT
>-|TRBV4-3|TRBJ2-1|few
CASSAVGQGNEQFF
TGCGCCAGCAGCGCGGTAGGGCAGGGGAATGAGCAGTTCTTC
>-|TRBV12-3/TRBV12-4|TRBJ2-7|once
CASSPTGPYEQYF
TGTGCCAGCAGTCCAACCGGGCCCTACGAGCAGTACTTC
>-|TRBV6-2/TRBV6-3|TRBJ2-1|few
CASSYRAVGAYNEQFF
TGTGCCAGCAGTTACAGGGCGGTAGGGGCTTACAATGAGCAGTTCTTC
>-|TRBV7-9|TRBJ1-2|once
CASRTGLLSNYGYTF
TGTGCCAGCAGGACCGGACTACTCTCTAACTATGGCTACACCTTC
>-|TRBV19|TRBJ2-1|few
CASSATDYNEQFF
TGTGCCAGTAGCGCCACGGACTACAATGAGCAGTTCTTC
>-|TRBV5-1|TRBJ1-2|-
CASSHLGDSVNYGYTF
TGCGCCAGCAGCCACCTGGGGGACTCCGTTAACTATGGCTACACCTTC
>-|TRBV5-1|TRBJ1-1|few
CASSLASGTEAFF
TGCGCCAGCAGCTTGGCCTCCGGCACTGAAGCTTTCTTT
>-|TRBV4-1|TRBJ1-4|once
CASSQGVLEKLFF
TGCGCCAGCAGCCAAGGTGTTTTGGAAAAACTGTTTTTT
>TRBD1|TRBV7-9|TRBJ2-4|few
CASSLRTGKAKNIQYF
TGTGCCAGCAGCCTCCGGACAGGGAAGGCCAAAAACATTCAGTACTTC
>-|TRBV7-2|TRBJ1-2|-
CASRLGGSGYTF
TGTGCCAGCAGATTAGGGGGAAGTGGCTACACCTTC
>-|TRBV20-1|TRBJ1-6|-
CSARDLLLSYNSPLHF
TGCAGTGCTAGAGACCTATTACTCTCCTATAATTCACCCCTCCACTTT
>-|TRBV19|TRBJ2-7|few
CASSHAGYEQYF
TGTGCCAGTAGCCATGCTGGCTACGAGCAGTACTTC
>TRBD1|TRBV4-3|TRBJ2-2|few
CASSSRSGTGGVELFF
TGCGCCAGCAGCTCAAGATCCGGGACAGGGGGCGTGGAGCTGTTTTTT
>TRBD1|TRBV27|TRBJ2-1|few
CASQGANNEQFF
TGTGCCAGCCAGGGGGCGAACAATGAGCAGTTCTTC
>TRBD1|TRBV12-3/TRBV12-4|TRBJ2-3|few
CASSFDRGGADTQYF
TGTGCCAGCAGTTTCGACAGGGGTGGTGCAGATACGCAGTATTTT
>TRBD1|TRBV3-1|TRBJ2-2|few
CASNYGTGVSGELFF
TGTGCCAGCAACTACGGGACAGGGGTCTCCGGGGAGCTGTTTTTT
>-|TRBV4-1|TRBJ2-1|few
CASSEGSYNEQFF
TGCGCCAGCTCCGAGGGGAGCTACAATGAGCAGTTCTTC
>-|TRBV7-9|TRBJ1-6|-
CASSSRDSYNSPLHF
TGTGCCAGCAGCTCGCGGGACTCCTATAATTCACCCCTCCACTTT
>TRBD1|TRBV6-5|TRBJ1-2|-
CASSPQGASKVYGYTF
TGTGCCAGCAGCCCACAGGGGGCTTCCAAAGTCTATGGCTACACCTTC
>TRBD2|TRBV12-3/TRBV12-4|TRBJ2-7|medium-sized
CASSTGTSFYEQYF
TGTGCCAGCAGTACCGGGACTAGCTTTTACGAGCAGTACTTC
>-|TRBV4-2|TRBJ2-7|few
CASSQGKTYEQYF
TGTGCCAGCTCCCAAGGAAAAACCTACGAGCAGTACTTC
>TRBD2|TRBV6-2/TRBV6-3|TRBJ2-1|few
CASSYEAGGLNEQFF
TGTGCCAGCAGTTACGAAGCGGGGGGGCTCAATGAGCAGTTCTTC
>-|TRBV7-2|TRBJ2-3|-
CASSTPTASTTDTQYF
TGTGCCAGCAGCACGCCGACAGCCTCAACGACAGATACGCAGTATTTT
>-|TRBV6-6|TRBJ1-1|-
CASSYRGGGTEALF
TGTGCCAGCAGTTACCGGGGCGGGGGCACTGAAGCTTTATTT
>-|TRBV19|TRBJ2-7|few
CASSIPAASSYEQYF
TGTGCCAGTAGTATCCCGGCGGCAAGCTCCTACGAGCAGTACTTC
>-|TRBV4-1|TRBJ1-1|-
CASSQRLEGEAFF
TGCGCCAGCAGCCAAAGACTCGAGGGTGAAGCTTTCTTT
>-|TRBV12-3/TRBV12-4|TRBJ2-7|-
CASSWGPHAYEQYF
TGTGCCAGCAGTTGGGGCCCCCATGCCTACGAGCAGTACTTC
>-|TRBV4-3|TRBJ2-3|-
CASSQDPKPGTQYF
TGCGCCAGCAGCCAAGACCCAAAGCCTGGTACGCAGTATTTT
>TRBD1|TRBV7-6|TRBJ2-7|-
CASSLGLRQGSYEQYF
TGTGCCAGCAGCTTAGGATTGCGACAGGGTTCCTACGAGCAGTACTTC
>TRBD1|TRBV5-1|TRBJ1-4|few
CASSAQGAANEKLFF
TGCGCCAGCAGCGCGCAGGGGGCGGCTAATGAAAAACTGTTTTTT
>-|TRBV7-9|TRBJ2-1|-
CASSLGAGAQTYNEQFF
TGTGCCAGCAGCTTAGGCGCGGGGGCGCAGACCTACAATGAGCAGTTCTTC
>-|TRBV11-2|TRBJ2-5|few
CASSLAGSRETQYF
TGTGCCAGCAGCTTAGCGGGGTCGCGAGAGACCCAGTACTTC
>TRBD1|TRBV9|TRBJ1-1|few
CASSAPGQGVAFF
TGTGCCAGCAGCGCCCCGGGACAGGGAGTCGCTTTCTTT
>-|TRBV6-1|TRBJ1-3|-
CASSEYGNTIYF
TGTGCCAGCAGTGAATATGGGAACACCATATATTTT
>-|TRBV7-9|TRBJ2-5|few
CASSLLWGLHF
TGTGCCAGCAGCTTACTTTGGGGACTCCACTTC
>TRBD2|TRBV7-9|TRBJ2-3|-
CASSLLAGGPDTDTQYF
TGTGCCAGCAGCTTATTAGCGGGGGGACCTGACACAGATACGCAGTATTTT
>-|TRBV20-1|TRBJ1-4|few
CSARHPGQVGEKLFF
TGCAGTGCTAGACACCCGGGACAAGTGGGGGAAAAACTGTTTTTT
>TRBD2|TRBV9|TRBJ2-5|few
CASSVWGGQETQYF
TGTGCCAGCAGCGTTTGGGGGGGCCAAGAGACCCAGTACTTC
>-|TRBV6-5|TRBJ2-3|many
CASSQTTVSTDTQYF
TGTGCCAGCAGTCAAACGACAGTTAGCACAGATACGCAGTATTTT
>-|TRBV7-4|TRBJ1-1|few
CASRFVVSVLSSGNTEAFF
TGTGCCAGCAGATTTGTAGTTTCCGTGCTCAGTTCCGGGAACACTGAAGCTTTCTTT
>TRBD1|TRBV3-1|TRBJ1-1|-
CASSQRQGVAEAFF
TGTGCCAGCAGCCAGCGACAGGGGGTCGCTGAAGCTTTCTTT
>TRBD2|TRBV11-2|TRBJ2-5|few
CASRLTGTSAQTQYF
TGTGCCAGCAGACTGACCGGGACTAGCGCCCAGACCCAGTACTTC
>TRBD1|TRBV4-1|TRBJ2-3|-
CASRWDSLEADTQYF
TGCGCCAGCAGATGGGACAGTTTAGAGGCTGATACGCAGTATTTT
>-|TRBV2|TRBJ2-3|-
CASSDWTVSTDTQYF
TGTGCCAGCAGTGATTGGACTGTGAGCACAGATACGCAGTATTTT
>-|TRBV9|TRBJ1-4|few
CASSTRGVGHEKLFF
TGTGCCAGCAGCACTAGGGGCGTAGGGCATGAAAAACTGTTTTTT
>-|TRBV13|TRBJ1-6|few
CASSTGSWGTPLHF
TGTGCCAGCAGCACAGGTTCATGGGGGACACCCCTCCACTTT
>-|TRBV7-6|TRBJ1-5|few
CASSLRWGPQPQHF
TGTGCCAGCAGCTTAAGGTGGGGGCCTCAGCCCCAGCATTTT
>TRBD1|TRBV7-9|TRBJ1-2|-
CASSSAGRGLVGYTF
TGTGCCAGCAGCTCTGCGGGGAGGGGGCTAGTTGGCTACACCTTC
>-|TRBV5-6|TRBJ1-1|few
CASSLVGVSSFF
TGTGCCAGCAGCTTGGTCGGAGTCAGTTCATTCTTT
>-|TRBV4-1|TRBJ2-2|-
CASKGPGELFF
TGCGCCAGCAAAGGGCCCGGGGAGCTGTTTTTT
>-|TRBV4-1|TRBJ2-5|-
CASSQADFQETQYF
TGCGCCAGCAGCCAAGCCGACTTCCAAGAGACCCAGTACTTC